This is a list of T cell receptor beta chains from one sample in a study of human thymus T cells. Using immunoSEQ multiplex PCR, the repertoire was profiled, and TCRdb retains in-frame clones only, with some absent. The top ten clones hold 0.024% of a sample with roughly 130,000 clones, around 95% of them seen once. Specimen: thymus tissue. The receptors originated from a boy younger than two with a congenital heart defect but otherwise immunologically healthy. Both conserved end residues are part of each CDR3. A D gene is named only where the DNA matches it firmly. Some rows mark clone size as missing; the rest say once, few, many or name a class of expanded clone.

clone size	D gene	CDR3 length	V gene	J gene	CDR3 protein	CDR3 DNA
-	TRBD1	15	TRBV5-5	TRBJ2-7	CASSLGTGLPYEQYF	TGTGCCAGCAGCCTGGGGACAGGGTTACCCTACGAGCAGTACTTC
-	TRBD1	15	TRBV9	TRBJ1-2	CASSASGTGLVGYTF	TGTGCCAGCAGCGCTTCCGGGACAGGGCTGGTTGGCTACACCTTC
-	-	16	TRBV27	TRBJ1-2	CASSLTREGSGYGYTF	TGTGCCAGCAGCCTCACCAGAGAGGGATCTGGGTATGGCTACACCTTC
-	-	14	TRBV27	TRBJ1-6	CASRLQSYNSPLHF	TGTGCCAGCAGATTGCAGAGCTATAATTCACCCCTCCACTTT
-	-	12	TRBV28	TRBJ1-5	CASSLAGKPQHF	TGTGCCAGCAGTTTAGCAGGGAAGCCCCAGCATTTT
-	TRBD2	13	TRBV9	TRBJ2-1	CASSVAGGGSQFF	TGTGCCAGCAGCGTAGCGGGGGGGGGATCGCAGTTCTTC
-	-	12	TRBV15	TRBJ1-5	CATSRDIKPQHF	TGTGCCACCAGCAGAGATATTAAGCCCCAGCATTTT
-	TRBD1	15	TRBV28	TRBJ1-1	CASSQDRGVDTEAFF	TGTGCCAGCAGTCAAGACAGGGGGGTAGACACTGAAGCTTTCTTT
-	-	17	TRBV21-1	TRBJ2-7	CASSKDCGRLSPYEQYF	TGTGCCAGCAGCAAAGACTGTGGCCGCTTAAGCCCCTACGAGCAGTACTTC
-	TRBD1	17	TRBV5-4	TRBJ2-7	CASSPDRDSLLSYEQYF	TGTGCCAGCAGCCCGGACCGGGACAGTCTCCTTTCCTACGAGCAGTACTTC
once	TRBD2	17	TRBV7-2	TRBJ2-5	CASTIGELAGDQETQYF	TGTGCCAGCACCATAGGGGAACTAGCGGGGGACCAAGAGACCCAGTACTTC
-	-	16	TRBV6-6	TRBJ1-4	CASSYLGPATNEKLFF	TGTGCCAGCAGTTATTTAGGACCTGCAACTAATGAAAAACTGTTTTTT
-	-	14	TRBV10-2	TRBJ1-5	CASSVGRGNQPQHF	TGCGCCAGCAGTGTCGGCAGGGGCAATCAGCCCCAGCATTTT
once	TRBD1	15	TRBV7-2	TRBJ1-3	CASSPPTGKGNTIYF	TGTGCCAGCAGCCCCCCGACAGGGAAGGGAAACACCATATATTTT
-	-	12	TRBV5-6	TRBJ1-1	CASSLGGTKAFF	TGTGCCAGCAGCTTGGGCGGGACAAAAGCTTTCTTT